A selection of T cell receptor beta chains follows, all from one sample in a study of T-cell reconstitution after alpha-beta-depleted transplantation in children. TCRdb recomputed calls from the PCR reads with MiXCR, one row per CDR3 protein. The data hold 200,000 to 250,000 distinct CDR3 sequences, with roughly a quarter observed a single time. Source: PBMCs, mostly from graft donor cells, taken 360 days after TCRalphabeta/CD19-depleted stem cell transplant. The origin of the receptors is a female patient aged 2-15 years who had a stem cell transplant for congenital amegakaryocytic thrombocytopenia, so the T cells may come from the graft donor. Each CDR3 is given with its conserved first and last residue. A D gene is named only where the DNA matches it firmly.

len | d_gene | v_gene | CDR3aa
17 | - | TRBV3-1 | CASSQDLGGASTDTQYF
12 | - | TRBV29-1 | CSVGSAIYEQFF
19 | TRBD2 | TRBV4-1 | CASSQVLGLADPSSYEQYF
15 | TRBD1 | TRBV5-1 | CASSDRTGLAGELFF
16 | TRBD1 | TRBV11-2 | CASSRQGASAYNEQFF
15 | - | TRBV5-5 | CASSYQGPWTDTQYF
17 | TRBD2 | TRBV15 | CATSSDSGRGGTDTQYF
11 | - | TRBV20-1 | CSASSQDTQYF
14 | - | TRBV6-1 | CASRRDANTDTQYF
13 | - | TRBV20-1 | CSVSRSANYGYTF
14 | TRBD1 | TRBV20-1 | CSASGTGEYTEAFF
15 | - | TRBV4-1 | CASSQGDSSNYGYTF
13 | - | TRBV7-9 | CASSLVAGQPQHF
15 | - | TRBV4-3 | CASSQAWRAVEKLFF
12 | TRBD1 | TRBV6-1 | CASRGTGDEQYF
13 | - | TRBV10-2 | CASRDPAGLAQYF
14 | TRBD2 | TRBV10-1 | CASSKAGGTGELFF
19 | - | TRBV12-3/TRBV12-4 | CTSSSSPRGWEKGGNIQYF
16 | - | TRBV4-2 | CASSQEGLSSYNEQFF
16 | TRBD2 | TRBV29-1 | CSVEDLDTSGKETQYF
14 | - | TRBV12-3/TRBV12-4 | CASSLLGLTDTQYF
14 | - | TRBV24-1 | CATSEPTGQETQYF
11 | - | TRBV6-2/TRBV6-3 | CASSNWDTQYF
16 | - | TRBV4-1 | CASSRRTTTGTDTQYF
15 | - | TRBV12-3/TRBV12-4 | CASRQEILTNEKLFF
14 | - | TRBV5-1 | CASSLDIRGDTQYF
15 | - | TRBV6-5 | CASSYSGVNNQPQHF
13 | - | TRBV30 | CAWSLTTNEKLFF
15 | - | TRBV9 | CASSVMPRGVNEQFF
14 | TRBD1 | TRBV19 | CATQSQGATVGYTF
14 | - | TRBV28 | CASYAQGSNQPQHF
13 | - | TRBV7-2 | CASSFDRKYEQYF
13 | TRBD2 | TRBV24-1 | CATTGTSSGELFF
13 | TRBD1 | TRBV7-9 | CASSGQENTEAFF
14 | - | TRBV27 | CASSLIDGPYEQYF
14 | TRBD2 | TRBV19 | CASSMLAGDNEQFF
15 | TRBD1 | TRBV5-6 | CASSWTGLEQETQYF
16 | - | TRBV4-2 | CASSQDTRWLSYEQYF
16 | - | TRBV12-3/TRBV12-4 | CASSFYLAEFSYEQYF
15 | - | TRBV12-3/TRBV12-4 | CASRPMTGSGNTIYF